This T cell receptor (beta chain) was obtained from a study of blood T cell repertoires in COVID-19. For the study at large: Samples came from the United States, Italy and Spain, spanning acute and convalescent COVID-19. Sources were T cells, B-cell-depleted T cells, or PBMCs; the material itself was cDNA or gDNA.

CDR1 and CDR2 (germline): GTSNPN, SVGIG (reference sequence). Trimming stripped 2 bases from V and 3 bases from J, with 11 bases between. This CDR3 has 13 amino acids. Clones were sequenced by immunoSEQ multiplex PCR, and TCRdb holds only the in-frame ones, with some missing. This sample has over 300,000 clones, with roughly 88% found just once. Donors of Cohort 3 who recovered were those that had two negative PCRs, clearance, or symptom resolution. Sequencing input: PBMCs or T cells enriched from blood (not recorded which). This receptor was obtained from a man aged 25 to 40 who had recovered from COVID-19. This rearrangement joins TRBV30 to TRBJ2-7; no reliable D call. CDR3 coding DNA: TGTGCCTGGAGTCCTTTCCCTAGCTACGAGCAGTACTTC. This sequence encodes CAWSPFPSYEQYF.